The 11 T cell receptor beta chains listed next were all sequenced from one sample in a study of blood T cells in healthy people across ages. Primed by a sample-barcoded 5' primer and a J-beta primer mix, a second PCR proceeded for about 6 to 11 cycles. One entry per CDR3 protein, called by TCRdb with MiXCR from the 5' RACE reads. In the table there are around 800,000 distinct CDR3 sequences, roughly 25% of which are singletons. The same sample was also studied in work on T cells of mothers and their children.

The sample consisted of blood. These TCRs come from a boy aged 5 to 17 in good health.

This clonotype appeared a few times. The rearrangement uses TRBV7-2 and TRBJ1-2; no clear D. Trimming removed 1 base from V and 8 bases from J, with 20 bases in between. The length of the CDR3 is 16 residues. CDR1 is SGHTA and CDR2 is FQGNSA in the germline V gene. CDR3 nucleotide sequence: TGTGCCAGCAGCTTAGTCGTTCGATCATCCCCGAGGGGCTACACCTTC. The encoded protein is CASSLVVRSSPRGYTF.

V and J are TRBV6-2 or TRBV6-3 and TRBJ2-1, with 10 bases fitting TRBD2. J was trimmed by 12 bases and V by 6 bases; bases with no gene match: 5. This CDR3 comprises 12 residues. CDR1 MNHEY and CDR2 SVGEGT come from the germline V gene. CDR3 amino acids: CASSLGLAAQFF. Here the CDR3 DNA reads TGTGCCAGCAGCCTTGGACTAGCGGCGCAGTTCTTC.

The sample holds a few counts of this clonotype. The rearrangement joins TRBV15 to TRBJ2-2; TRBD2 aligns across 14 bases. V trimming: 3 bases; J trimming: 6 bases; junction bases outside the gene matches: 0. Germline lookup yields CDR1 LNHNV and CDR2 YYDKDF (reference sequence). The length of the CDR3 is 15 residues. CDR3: CATSRTSGGAGELFF. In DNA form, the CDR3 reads TGTGCCACCAGCAGGACTAGCGGGGGGGCCGGGGAGCTGTTTTTT.

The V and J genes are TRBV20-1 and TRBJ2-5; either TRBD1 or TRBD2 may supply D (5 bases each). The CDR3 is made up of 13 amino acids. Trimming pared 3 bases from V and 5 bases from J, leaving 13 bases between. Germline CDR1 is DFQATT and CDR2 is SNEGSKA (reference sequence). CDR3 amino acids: CSARGVGFETQYF. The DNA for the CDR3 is TGCAGTGCTAGGGGGGTGGGGTTTGAGACCCAGTACTTC.

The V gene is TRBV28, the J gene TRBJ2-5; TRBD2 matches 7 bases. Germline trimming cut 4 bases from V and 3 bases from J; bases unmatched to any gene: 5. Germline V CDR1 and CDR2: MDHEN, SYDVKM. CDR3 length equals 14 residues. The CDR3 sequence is CASSWGTNEETQYF. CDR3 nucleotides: TGTGCCAGCAGTTGGGGGACTAACGAAGAGACCCAGTACTTC.

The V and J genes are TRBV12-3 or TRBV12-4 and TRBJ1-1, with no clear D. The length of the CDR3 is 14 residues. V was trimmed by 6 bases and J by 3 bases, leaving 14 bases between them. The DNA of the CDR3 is TGTGCCAGCAGATTCGAGGTCGAGTACACTGAAGCTTTCTTT. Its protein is CASRFEVEYTEAFF.

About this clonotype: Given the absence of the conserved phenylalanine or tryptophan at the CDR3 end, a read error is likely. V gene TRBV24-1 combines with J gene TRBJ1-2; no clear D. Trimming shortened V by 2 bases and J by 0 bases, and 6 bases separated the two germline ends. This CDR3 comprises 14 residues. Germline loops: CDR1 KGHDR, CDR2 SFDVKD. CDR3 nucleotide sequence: TGTGCCACCAGTGATTCCGGGACTAACTATGGCTACACCATC. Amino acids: CATSDSGTNYGYTI.

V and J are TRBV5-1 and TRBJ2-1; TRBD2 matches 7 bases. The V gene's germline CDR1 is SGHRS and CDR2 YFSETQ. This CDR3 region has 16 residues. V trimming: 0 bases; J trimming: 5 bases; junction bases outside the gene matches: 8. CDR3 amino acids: CASSLEAGVTDNEQFF. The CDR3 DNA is TGCGCCAGCAGCTTGGAGGCGGGAGTCACCGACAATGAGCAGTTCTTC.

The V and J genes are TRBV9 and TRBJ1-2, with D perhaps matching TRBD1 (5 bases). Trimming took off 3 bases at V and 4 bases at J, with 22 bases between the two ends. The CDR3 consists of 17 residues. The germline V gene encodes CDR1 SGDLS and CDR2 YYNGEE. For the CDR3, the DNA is TGTGCCAGCAGCGCGGACATTACAGGAATGTACGGCTATGGCTACACCTTC. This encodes CASSADITGMYGYGYTF.

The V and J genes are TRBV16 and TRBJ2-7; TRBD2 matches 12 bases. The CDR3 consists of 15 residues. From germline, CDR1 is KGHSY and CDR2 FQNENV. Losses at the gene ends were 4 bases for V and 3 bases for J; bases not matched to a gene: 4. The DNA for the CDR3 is TGTGCCAGCAGCCGTCGACTAGCGGGGGTCTACGAGCAGTACTTC. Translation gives CASSRRLAGVYEQYF.

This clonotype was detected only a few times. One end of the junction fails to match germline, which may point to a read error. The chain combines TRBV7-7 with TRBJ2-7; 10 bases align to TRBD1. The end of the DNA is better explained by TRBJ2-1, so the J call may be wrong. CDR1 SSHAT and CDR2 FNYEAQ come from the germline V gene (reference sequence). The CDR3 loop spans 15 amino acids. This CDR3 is CASSQGQGGGHEQFF. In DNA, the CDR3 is TGTGCTAGCAGCCAAGGACAGGGGGGAGGGCATGAGCAGTTCTTC.